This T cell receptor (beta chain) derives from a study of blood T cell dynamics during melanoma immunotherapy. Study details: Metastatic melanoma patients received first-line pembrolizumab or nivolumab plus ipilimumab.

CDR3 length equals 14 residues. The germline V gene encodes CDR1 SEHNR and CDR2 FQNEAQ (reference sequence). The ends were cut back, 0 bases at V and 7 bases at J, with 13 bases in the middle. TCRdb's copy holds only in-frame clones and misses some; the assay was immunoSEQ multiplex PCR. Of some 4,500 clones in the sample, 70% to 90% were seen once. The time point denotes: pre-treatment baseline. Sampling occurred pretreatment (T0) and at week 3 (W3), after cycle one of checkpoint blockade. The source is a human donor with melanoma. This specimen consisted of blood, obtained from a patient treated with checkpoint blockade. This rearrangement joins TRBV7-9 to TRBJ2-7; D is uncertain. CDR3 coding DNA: TGTGCCAGCAGCTTAGCGTCCGACCCGGCTGAGCAGTACTTC. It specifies CASSLASDPAEQYF.